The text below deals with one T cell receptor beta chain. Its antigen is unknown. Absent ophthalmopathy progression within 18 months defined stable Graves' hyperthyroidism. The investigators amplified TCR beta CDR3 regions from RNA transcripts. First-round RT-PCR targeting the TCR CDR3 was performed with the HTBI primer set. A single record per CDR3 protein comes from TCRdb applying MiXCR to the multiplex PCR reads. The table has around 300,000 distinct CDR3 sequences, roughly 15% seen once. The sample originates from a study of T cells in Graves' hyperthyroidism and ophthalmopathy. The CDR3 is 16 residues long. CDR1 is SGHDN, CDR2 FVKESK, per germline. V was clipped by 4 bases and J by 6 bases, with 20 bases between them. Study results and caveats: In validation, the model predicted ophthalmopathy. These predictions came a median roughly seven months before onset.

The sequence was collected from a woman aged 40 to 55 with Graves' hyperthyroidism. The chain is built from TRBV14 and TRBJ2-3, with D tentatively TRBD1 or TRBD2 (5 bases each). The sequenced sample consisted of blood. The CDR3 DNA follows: TGTGCCAGCAGCCCGTTGGGACCCGGAGGAGCGGATACGCAGTATTTT. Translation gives CASSPLGPGGADTQYF.